This T cell receptor (beta chain) was identified in a study of chemoradiotherapy in HPV16-positive cancers. Notes on the study in general: During treatment, candidate HPV-specific clones and E7-related motifs expanded in tumor. Functional assays defining HPV-specific T cells used only two HPV16-positive patients.

This clone was counted between two and nine times. The antigen is unknown. Here immunoSEQ multiplex PCR was the method, and the copy in TCRdb shows in-frame clones only, minus some. The data contain roughly 1,400 clones, 82% of them singletons. CDR3 length equals 12 residues. Trimming took 1 base from V and 7 from J; bases not matched to a gene: 0. Germline CDR1 is SEHNR and CDR2 is FQNEAQ (reference sequence). Source: tumor tissue, taken from a patient who underwent chemoradiotherapy. This clonotype was obtained from a human donor with HPV-associated anogenital cancer. The rearrangement joins TRBV7-9 to TRBJ1-1; 7 bases line up with TRBD1. This chain's CDR3 is CASSLGDSEAFF. The DNA for the CDR3 is TGTGCCAGCAGCTTAGGGGACAGTGAAGCTTTCTTT.